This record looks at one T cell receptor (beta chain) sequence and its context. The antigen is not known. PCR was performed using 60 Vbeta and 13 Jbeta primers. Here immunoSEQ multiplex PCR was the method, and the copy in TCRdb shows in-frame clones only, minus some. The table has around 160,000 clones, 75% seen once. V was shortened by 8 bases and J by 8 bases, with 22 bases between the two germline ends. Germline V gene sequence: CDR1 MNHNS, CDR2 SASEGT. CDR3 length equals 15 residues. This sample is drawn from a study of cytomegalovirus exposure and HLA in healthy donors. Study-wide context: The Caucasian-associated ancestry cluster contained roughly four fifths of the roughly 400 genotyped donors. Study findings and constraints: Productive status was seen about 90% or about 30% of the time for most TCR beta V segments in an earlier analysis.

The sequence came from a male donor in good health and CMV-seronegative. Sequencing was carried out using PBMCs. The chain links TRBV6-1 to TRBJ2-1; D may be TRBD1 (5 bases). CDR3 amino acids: CASLKWGEGWDEQFF. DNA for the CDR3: TGTGCCAGCCTGAAATGGGGCGAAGGTTGGGATGAGCAGTTCTTC.